The 23 T cell receptor beta chains below were found in one sample sequenced in a study of T cell repertoires in aging, cancer and after chemotherapy. TRB rearrangements spanning V, D and J were amplified using mixed TRB-A/B primers. MiXCR, applied by TCRdb to the multiplex PCR reads, yields one record per CDR3 protein. The sample records a few thousand distinct CDR3 sequences, 25% to 30% being singletons. Amplification of TCR beta used genomic DNA extracted from peripheral blood. The sequenced sample was blood. The receptors were gathered from a human donor with a solid tumor.

The V and J genes are TRBV5-1 and TRBJ1-1; weak D call: TRBD1 (5 bases). Trimming took 0 bases from V and 3 from J, leaving 12 bases between them. Germline lookup yields CDR1 SGHRS and CDR2 YFSETQ. The CDR3 spans 15 residues. CDR3 bases: TGCGCCAGCAGCTTGGTTTGGGGCGATTACACTGAAGCTTTCTTT. This translates into CASSLVWGDYTEAFF.

Sample share makes this clonotype medium-sized. This sequence joins TRBV29-1 and TRBJ1-1, with D unclear. The germline gives CDR1 SQVTM, CDR2 ANQGSEA. Trimming left V 0 bases short and J 1 base short, with 12 bases between. The CDR3 length is 15 residues. In DNA, the CDR3 is TGCAGCGTTGAAGATTGGTTACAGAAGAACACTGAAGCTTTCTTT. Amino acids: CSVEDWLQKNTEAFF.

Relative to its sample, this clonotype is medium-sized. The chain uses TRBV10-3 and TRBJ2-3; 8 nucleotides line up with TRBD2. Germline lookup yields CDR1 ENHRY and CDR2 SYGVKD. Trimming took 4 bases from V and 2 from J; bases not matched to a gene: 2. The length of the CDR3 is 14 residues. CDR3 bases: TGTGCCATCAGTGCGGGAGGGGACACAGATACGCAGTATTTT. Amino acids: CAISAGGDTDTQYF.

Regarding this clonotype: This could be a read error, since a much larger clone is one nucleotide away. The chain combines TRBV7-2 with TRBJ2-5, with a tentative D call TRBD1 (6 bases). Germline V gene lookup returns CDR1 SGHTA and CDR2 FQGNSA. This CDR3 is built from 14 residues. The V gene lost 6 bases and the J gene lost 1 base, with 12 bases spanning the gap. The CDR3 is CASSRQEGQETQYF. CDR3 nucleotides: TGTGCCAGCAGTCGACAGGAAGGCCAAGAGACCCAGTACTTC.

This clonotype is medium-sized (0.01 to 0.1%) within its sample. The chain carries TRBV6-4 and TRBJ2-3; D tentatively fits TRBD1 or TRBD2 (6 bases each). This CDR3 region has 15 residues. CDR1 and CDR2 (germline): MRHNA, SNTAGT. Trimming took off 0 bases at V and 1 base at J, with 8 bases between the two ends. CDR3 amino acids: CASSDSGGGTDTQYF. The CDR3 DNA reads as TGTGCCAGCAGTGACTCGGGGGGCGGCACAGATACGCAGTATTTT.

The genes are TRBV4-3 and TRBJ2-2, with 7 nucleotides matching TRBD2. The CDR3 totals 18 residues. CDR1 and CDR2 from the germline V gene are LGHNA and YSLEER. Losses at the gene ends were 0 bases for V and 5 bases for J; bases not matched to a gene: 12. CDR3 amino acids: CASSQEQPTGGGTGELFF. CDR3 nucleotide sequence: TGCGCCAGCAGCCAAGAACAACCGACGGGAGGTGGTACCGGGGAGCTGTTTTTT.

The chain combines TRBV11-3 with TRBJ2-1; TRBD2 matches 15 bases. Per germline, CDR1 SGHNT and CDR2 YENEEA. The CDR3 totals 17 residues. The trim removed 4 bases at V and 6 bases at J, leaving 7 bases unmatched. CDR3 residues: CASSWEGTSGRINEQFF. CDR3 in DNA: TGTGCCAGCAGCTGGGAGGGGACTAGCGGGAGGATCAATGAGCAGTTCTTC.

This chain links TRBV19 with TRBJ1-6; weak D call: TRBD1 (5 bases). Trimming stripped 8 bases from V and 5 bases from J, with 13 bases between. From germline, CDR1 is LNHDA and CDR2 SQIVND (reference sequence). This CDR3 has 14 amino acids. This CDR3 is CASGLGTDNSPLHF. In DNA, the CDR3 is TGTGCCAGTGGCCTCGGGACGGATAATTCACCCCTCCACTTT.

This clonotype has more than one count but fewer than ten. This chain joins TRBV6-1 and TRBJ1-1; D is perhaps TRBD1 (5 bases). The CDR3 extends over 13 amino acids. V lost 5 bases and J 1 base, leaving 8 bases between the germline ends. Germline V lookup: CDR1 MNHNS, CDR2 SASEGT. The CDR3, as DNA: TGTGCCAGCAGTCCGACAGAGAACACTGAAGCTTTCTTT. This encodes CASSPTENTEAFF.

This clonotype appeared a few times. J is TRBJ2-5 and V is TRBV10-3, with unresolved D. This CDR3 is 14 amino acids long. Germline CDR1 reads ENHRY; CDR2 reads SYGVKD. Trimming took 1 base from V and 5 from J, leaving 11 bases between them. As DNA, the CDR3 is TGTGCCATCAGTGAGTTTTCTAGGGCGGAGACCCAGTACTTC. Translation gives CAISEFSRAETQYF.

This clonotype is medium-sized (0.01 to 0.1%). This chain links TRBV6-2 or TRBV6-3 with TRBJ2-1; D is perhaps TRBD1 (6 bases). V lost 6 bases, J lost 3 bases, and 15 bases lay in between. This CDR3 spans 15 amino acids. The V gene's germline CDR1 is MNHEY and CDR2 SVGEGT. CDR3 protein: CASSSGTLLYNEQFF. The CDR3 nucleotides read TGTGCCAGCAGCTCCGGGACACTTCTCTACAATGAGCAGTTCTTC.

Within the sample, this clonotype is large. The chain combines TRBV6-5 with TRBJ2-1; D is tentatively TRBD1 or TRBD2 (5 bases each). Germline CDR1 is MNHEY and CDR2 is SVGAGI. The CDR3 extends over 14 amino acids. Trimming took 0 bases from V and 9 from J, leaving 12 bases between them. CDR3 DNA: TGTGCCAGCAGTTACTCGAGAGGGGTGGGTGAGCAGTTCTTC. Protein sequence: CASSYSRGVGEQFF.

There are a few counts of this clonotype. J is TRBJ2-7 and V is TRBV14; either TRBD1 or TRBD2 may supply D (5 bases each). The CDR3 length is 15 residues. Germline V gene sequence: CDR1 SGHDN, CDR2 FVKESK. V was cut by 3 bases and J by 2 bases, with 14 bases left in between. This chain's CDR3 is CASSQLGPLTYEQYF. The CDR3 DNA is TGTGCCAGCAGCCAGCTGGGACCTCTAACCTACGAGCAGTACTTC.

The genes are TRBV6-2 or TRBV6-3 and TRBJ2-1, with D unresolved. Trimming left V 5 bases short and J 3 bases short, with 14 bases between. The CDR3 is made up of 15 amino acids. The germline gives CDR1 MNHEY, CDR2 SVGEGT. CDR3 protein: CASSATTEGYNEQFF. The CDR3 bases are TGTGCCAGCAGTGCGACAACTGAAGGCTACAATGAGCAGTTCTTC.

This clonotype is termed large. The chain has TRBV30 and TRBJ1-4; 8 bases match TRBD1. J gave up 4 bases and V 2 bases, and 3 bases lay outside the gene matches. The CDR3 has 14 residues. Germline CDR1 reads GTSNPN; CDR2 reads SVGIG (reference sequence). The CDR3 reads CAWSQTGVNEKLFF. CDR3 nucleotide sequence: TGTGCCTGGAGTCAGACAGGGGTTAATGAAAAACTGTTTTTT.

By sample share, this clonotype is medium-sized (0.01 to 0.1%). The chain is built from TRBV6-4 and TRBJ2-1; 12 positions agree with TRBD2. There are 15 residues in the CDR3. Germline-derived CDR1 and CDR2 are MRHNA and SNTAGT. V was pared by 0 bases and J by 6 bases, with 0 bases of the junction left unmatched. This chain's CDR3 is CASSDSTSGSNEQFF. The CDR3, as DNA: TGTGCCAGCAGTGACTCGACTAGCGGGAGCAATGAGCAGTTCTTC.

This clonotype is medium-sized within its sample. The rearrangement joins TRBV6-5 to TRBJ2-7; D is undetermined. Germline lookup yields CDR1 MNHEY and CDR2 SVGAGI. V was clipped by 0 bases and J by 3 bases, with 12 bases between them. The CDR3 contains 15 residues. The CDR3 sequence is CASSYSPGLRYEQYF. DNA for the CDR3: TGTGCCAGCAGTTACTCTCCCGGGTTGCGCTACGAGCAGTACTTC.

This chain connects TRBV20-1 to TRBJ1-2; unclear D gene. The germline V and J ends were trimmed by 0 bases and 3 bases, with 8 bases remaining between them. In germline, CDR1 is DFQATT, CDR2 SNEGSKA (reference sequence). CDR3 length: 13 amino acids. CDR3 residues: CSARDYTDYGYTF. The CDR3 region has the DNA TGCAGTGCTAGAGATTACACAGACTATGGCTACACCTTC.

This clonotype showed up just a few times. The chain employs TRBV12-3 or TRBV12-4 and TRBJ2-5, with 7 bases aligning to TRBD1. The CDR3 spans 15 residues. Losses at the gene ends were 4 bases for V and 3 bases for J; bases not matched to a gene: 8. The CDR3 is CASSSHRGIKETQYF. CDR3 DNA: TGTGCCAGCAGTTCCCACAGGGGTATCAAAGAGACCCAGTACTTC.

There are a few counts of this clonotype. This sequence joins TRBV20-1 and TRBJ2-1; possible D gene TRBD2, 6 bases. Per the germline V gene, CDR1 is DFQATT and CDR2 is SNEGSKA (reference sequence). This CDR3 comprises 13 residues. The CDR3: CATGGSSYNEQFF. The CDR3 bases are TGCGCAACTGGAGGGAGCTCCTACAATGAGCAGTTCTTC.

Within the sample, this clonotype is medium-sized. The V and J genes are TRBV6-4 and TRBJ2-1; 15 bases map to TRBD2. The CDR3 is 16 residues long. Trimming at V came to 2 bases and at J to 7 bases, leaving 3 bases not matched to a gene. CDR1 is MRHNA, CDR2 SNTAGT, per germline. CDR3 in amino acids: CASSDEGTSGGNEQFF. The CDR3 nucleotides are TGTGCCAGCAGTGACGAAGGGACTAGCGGGGGGAATGAGCAGTTCTTC.

This chain connects TRBV6-5 to TRBJ1-5; TRBD1 matches 9 bases. This CDR3 contains 15 residues. Per germline, CDR1 MNHEY and CDR2 SVGAGI. V trimming: 5 bases; J trimming: 8 bases; junction bases outside the gene matches: 10. DNA of the CDR3: TGTGCCAGCAGTCAAGACACAGGGGGCAGTAAGCCCCAGCATTTT. Translation gives CASSQDTGGSKPQHF.

Judged by abundance, this clonotype is medium-sized. The chain carries TRBV6-5 and TRBJ1-4, with D possibly matching TRBD1 (6 bases). Trimming cost V 6 bases and J 3 bases, with 14 bases left between them. The CDR3 sequence is 15 residues long. Per the germline V gene, CDR1 is MNHEY and CDR2 is SVGAGI. In nucleotides, the CDR3 is TGTGCCAGCAGGCCCAACAGGGCCTCTAATGAAAAACTGTTTTTT. Its protein is CASRPNRASNEKLFF.